A selection of T cell receptor beta chains follows, all from one sample in a study of shared clonotypes between healthy human individuals. Sequenced by immunoSEQ multiplex PCR; TCRdb stores in-frame clones only, minus some. The data contain millions of clones, 85% to 95% of them seen just once; the ten biggest clones take up 1.1%. The sequencing input was naive CD8+ T cells sorted from blood. These receptors were collected from a man aged 18 to 29 in good health. Each CDR3 is given without its conserved first and last residue. Expanded clones are given a class, and other clones once, few, many or no size at all.

cdr3_length v_call clone_size cdr3_aa
13 TRBV4-1 - ASSQEGIGTGELF
13 TRBV12-1 - ASSWHGQPSGGYT
11 TRBV19 - ASSIVSGNEQF
10 TRBV28 - ASSFRLYEQY
12 TRBV2 - ASSDQGGNDEQF
12 TRBV9 - ASSVEQNQETQY
12 TRBV2 - ASSVGGGNQPQH
13 TRBV13 - ASSFLSYRDTEAF
13 TRBV4-1 - ASSSPGSTNYGYT
11 TRBV7-9 - ASSESTSYEQY
11 TRBV4-1 - ASSQVGWDEQF
13 TRBV4-3 - ASSSTWGSYNEQF
10 TRBV10-1 - ASSPGSTEAF
14 TRBV28 - ASSFSLGGRTGELF
11 TRBV28 - ASIGGGDSPLH
10 TRBV12-5 - ASGLPGGLQF
13 TRBV7-9 - ASSPGQGAYYGYT
13 TRBV10-3 - AISAVSGEDTEAF
11 TRBV19 - ASSGRENTEAF
12 TRBV5-4 - ASSLGGANQPQH
14 TRBV7-8 - ASSQLEGGRGETQY
15 TRBV7-9 - ASSPNSGGLNTGELF
10 TRBV29-1 - SVEDDSYEQY
19 TRBV7-6 - ASSLDRPRRELPQQADEQY
8 TRBV30 - ASMNTEAF
13 TRBV7-9 - ASSLGWGQSYEQY
13 TRBV19 - ASTLAGGSYNEQF
13 TRBV4-2 - ASSINIEVGQPQH
8 TRBV20-1 once SASTDAQY
11 TRBV28 - ASSWGVSYEQY
12 TRBV5-1 - ASSLRGGADTQY
13 TRBV18 - ASSPGQISTDTQY
13 TRBV27 - ASSFSTSGTDTQY
13 TRBV6-5 - ASSYSGETTGELF
12 TRBV7-8 - ASRDRASPYEQY
11 TRBV6-5 - ASRAGLDYEQY
13 TRBV4-3 - ASSQGRRVGTEAF
13 TRBV28 - ASSSRLGGNEKLF
9 TRBV20-1 - SAETWDEQF
15 TRBV4-1 - ASSSSRSAGRTDTQY
15 TRBV15 - ATSRGVTGQAVYEQY
14 TRBV9 - ASSVVWGDWEETQY
12 TRBV10-2 - ASSGSDSSYGYT
14 TRBV7-9 - ASSQRDSTYQETQY
12 TRBV27 - ASSTFRGAETQY
13 TRBV2 - ASSEAAVGAAEAF
12 TRBV27 - ASSTTGFPYEQY
16 TRBV2 - ASRTSGSLGASNNEQF
13 TRBV6-5 - ASSYAGGGSDTQY
12 TRBV27 - ASSSRDGDQPQH
14 TRBV4-3 once ASSQEWSGGAYEQY
13 TRBV4-2 - ASSQDPGSNYGYT
14 TRBV4-1 - ASSQALGNSGNTIY
10 TRBV29-1 - SVRGSSYEQY
11 TRBV7-9 - ASSLEMADTQY
12 TRBV7-9 - ASSLGGQGYEQY
13 TRBV6-5 - ASSYAGATNEKLF
11 TRBV19 - ACRDPGDTEAF
12 TRBV4-1 - ASSLKWGLNEQF